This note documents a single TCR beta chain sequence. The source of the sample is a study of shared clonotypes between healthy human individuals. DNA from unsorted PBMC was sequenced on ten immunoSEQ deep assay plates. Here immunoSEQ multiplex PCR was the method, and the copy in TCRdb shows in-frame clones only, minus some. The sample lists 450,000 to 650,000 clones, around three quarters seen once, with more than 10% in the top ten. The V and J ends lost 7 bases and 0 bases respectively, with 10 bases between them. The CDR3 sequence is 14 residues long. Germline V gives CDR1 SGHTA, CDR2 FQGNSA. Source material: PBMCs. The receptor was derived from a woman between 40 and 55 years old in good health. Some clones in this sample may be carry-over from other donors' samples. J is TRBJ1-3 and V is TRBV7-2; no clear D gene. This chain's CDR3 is CASTGPVSGNTIYF. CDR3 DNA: TGTGCCAGCACCGGACCGGTCTCTGGAAACACCATATATTTT.